This T cell receptor beta chain derives from a study of cytomegalovirus exposure and HLA in healthy donors. Regarding the study as a whole: In a later analysis, an Asian-associated ancestry cluster reportedly showed fewer N-insertions than the roughly 730-donor mean. Apparent HLA restriction characterized most CMV-associated TCR beta chains in a later analysis. Roughly even sequencing depth across donors was the assumption behind the presence/absence analyses. Some V segments, TRBV6-2 and TRBV6-3 among them, were indistinguishable and were therefore excluded.

The trim removed 2 bases at V and 0 bases at J, leaving 8 bases unmatched. The CDR3 runs to 17 residues. Germline V CDR1 and CDR2: SGHVS, FNYEAQ. Both 60 Vbeta primers and 13 Jbeta primers went into the PCR. Libraries were prepared by immunoSEQ multiplex PCR; TCRdb keeps only in-frame clonotypes and omits some of them. The repertoire consists of roughly 90,000 clones, with roughly 72% occurring once and the leading ten covering approximately 20%. In the case of this clone: What it recognizes is unknown.

The TCR was taken from a man between 25 and 39 years old in good health and CMV-seropositive. The sequenced sample was PBMCs. This sequence joins TRBV7-6 and TRBJ1-1; 8 nucleotides match TRBD1. The chain's CDR3 is CASSLSWDRRLNTEAFF. CDR3 nucleotides: TGTGCCAGCAGCTTAAGTTGGGACAGGCGTTTGAACACTGAAGCTTTCTTT.